One and the same sample provided the 20 T cell receptor beta chains below, sequenced in a study of vaccination and CD4 T cells after COVID-19. Cultured CD4+ T-cell DNA underwent Oncomine TCR Beta short-read sequencing. MiXCR, run by TCRdb on the PCR reads, gives a single entry per CDR3 protein. The table lists over 15,000 distinct CDR3 sequences, about 50% of them singletons. As to time point: late sampling 161 to 241 days after vaccination in a few convalescent patients. Treatment: roughly ten-day PBMC culture with coronavirus spike peptide pools or control peptides (ViraFEST assay). No antigen has been assigned to these receptors. The specimen comprised CD4+ T cells from blood, cultured in vitro, sampled about 7 months after SARS-CoV-2 vaccination. These TCRs come from a human donor who had recovered from COVID-19.

In this sample, this clonotype turned up a few times. The V call is TRBV7-9, the J call TRBJ2-5; no clear D. CDR3 length equals 14 residues. Germline V gives CDR1 SEHNR, CDR2 FQNEAQ (reference sequence). Trimming took 3 bases from V and 2 from J, leaving 10 bases between them. The CDR3 bases are TGTGCCAGCAGCTTCAAGCAGGATCAAGAGACCCAGTACTTC. This encodes CASSFKQDQETQYF.

In this sample, this clonotype turned up once. V is TRBV5-6 and J is TRBJ2-5; D possibly uses TRBD1 or TRBD2 (6 bases each). The CDR3 is 15 residues long. In germline, CDR1 is SGHDT, CDR2 YYEEEE. V was clipped by 4 bases and J by 5 bases, with 18 bases between them. For the CDR3, the DNA is TGTGCCAGCAGCCGTAACGGGGGCTCCTGGGAGACCCAGTACTTC. This gives the protein CASSRNGGSWETQYF. Variable domain in full (rest from reference TRBV5-6 and TRBJ2-5): DAGVTQSPTHLIKTRGQQVTLRCSPKSGHDTVSWYQQALGQGPQFIFQYYEEEERQRGNFPDRFSGHQFPNYSSELNVNALLLGDSALYLCASSRNGGSWETQYFGPGTRLLVL.

V usage is TRBV6-1 and J usage is TRBJ2-7; 7 nucleotides align to TRBD1. The germline gives CDR1 MNHNS, CDR2 SASEGT. The CDR3 contains 13 residues. The trim removed 6 bases at V and 5 bases at J, leaving 7 bases unmatched. CDR3 in amino acids: CASRVQGYHEQYF. In nucleotides, the CDR3 is TGTGCCAGCAGAGTACAGGGGTACCACGAGCAGTACTTC.

The chain is built from TRBV5-4 and TRBJ1-6, with a weak D call TRBD1 (6 bases). The CDR3 has 16 amino acids. Per germline, CDR1 SGHNT and CDR2 YYREEE (reference sequence). Trimming stripped 5 bases from V and 7 bases from J, with 19 bases between. The CDR3 DNA sequence: TGTGCCAGCAGTTCCACGGGGGGCAGGCTAAATTCACCCCTCCACTTT. Translated: CASSSTGGRLNSPLHF.

This clonotype showed up just a few times. The chain carries TRBV11-1 and TRBJ2-5; no firm D call. Deletions cut 4 bases from V and 2 bases from J, with 14 bases between. CDR3 length: 15 amino acids. The germline gives CDR1 SGHAT, CDR2 FQDESV (reference sequence). The CDR3 sequence: CASSSIGILQETQYF. The CDR3 DNA reads as TGTGCCAGCAGCTCCATCGGAATACTGCAAGAGACCCAGTACTTC.

The gene calls are TRBV24-1 and TRBJ2-2; 9 bases map to TRBD1. The CDR3 consists of 16 residues. Germline V lookup: CDR1 KGHDR, CDR2 SFDVKD. V shed 3 bases and J 4 bases; nucleotides not matched to a gene: 5. The DNA of the CDR3 is TGTGCCACCAGTGATGGGGACAGGGTGGGCACCGGGGAGCTGTTTTTT. Translated, it gives CATSDGDRVGTGELFF.

CDR3 loop: CAIYRDAVQETQYF. CDR3 bases: TGTGCCATTTACCGGGACGCGGTACAAGAGACCCAGTACTTC. The gene calls are TRBV6-2 or TRBV6-3 and TRBJ2-5; tentatively, D is TRBD1 or TRBD2 (5 bases each). Deletions cut 10 bases from V and 2 bases from J, with 17 bases between. Germline V CDR1 and CDR2: MNHEY, SVGEGT. CDR3 size: 14 residues.

Concerning this clonotype: One end of the junction is discordant with germline, which a read error may explain. The chain uses TRBV7-7 and TRBJ2-5; 10 positions agree with TRBD2. This CDR3 is built from 18 residues. Per germline, CDR1 SSHAT and CDR2 FNYEAQ (reference sequence). The CDR3 loop is CASSWPGLAQPVRETQYF. The CDR3 bases are TGTGCTAGCAGTTGGCCGGGACTAGCGCAGCCAGTTCGAGAGACCCAGTACTTC. The full variable domain, in which reference TRBV7-7 and TRBJ2-5 provide the parts outside the CDR3, is GAGVSQSPRYKVTKRGQDVTLRCDPISSHATLYWYQQALGQGPEFLTYFNYEAQPDKSGLPSDRFSAERPEGSISTLTIQRTEQRDSAMYRCASSWPGLAQPVRETQYFGPGTRLLVL.

CDR3 in amino acids: CASNTGQFLGNTEAFF. Here the CDR3 DNA reads TGTGCCAGCAACACCGGACAGTTCCTAGGGAACACTGAAGCTTTCTTT. V and J are TRBV6-2 or TRBV6-3 and TRBJ1-1, with D possibly TRBD1 on 6 matching bases. Germline V gene sequence: CDR1 MNHEY, CDR2 SVGEGT. Trimming pared 7 bases from V and 1 base from J, leaving 19 bases between. The CDR3 length is 16 residues.

V usage is TRBV20-1 and J usage is TRBJ1-1; D not resolved. Germline assignment: CDR1 DFQATT and CDR2 SNEGSKA (reference sequence). This CDR3 comprises 11 residues. Deletions cut 1 base from V and 4 bases from J, with 4 bases between. In nucleotides, the CDR3 is TGCAGTGCTAGAGGGCTCACTGAAGCTTTCTTT. It yields the protein CSARGLTEAFF.

V gene TRBV20-1 combines with J gene TRBJ2-6, with D possibly being TRBD1 or TRBD2 (5 bases each). Trimming cost V 0 bases and J 4 bases, with 7 bases left between them. This CDR3 spans 14 amino acids. Germline V CDR1 and CDR2: DFQATT, SNEGSKA (reference sequence). This CDR3 reads CSAREGTGANVLTF. In DNA, the CDR3 is TGCAGTGCTAGAGAGGGGACCGGGGCCAACGTCCTGACTTTC.

The chain has TRBV20-1 and TRBJ1-1; tentatively, D is TRBD1 (5 bases). The CDR3 contains 13 residues. V was shortened by 2 bases and J by 0 bases, with 7 bases between the two germline ends. The germline V gene has CDR1 DFQATT and CDR2 SNEGSKA (reference sequence). The chain's CDR3 is CSARRDLNTEAFF. CDR3 DNA: TGCAGTGCTAGACGGGACCTGAACACTGAAGCTTTCTTT.

Comment on this clonotype: The junction differs from germline at one of its ends, possibly a read error. This chain links TRBV7-9 with TRBJ2-3; the match to TRBD2 covers 8 bases. The CDR3 is made up of 13 amino acids. The germline V gene encodes CDR1 SEHNR and CDR2 FQNEAQ (reference sequence). The CDR3 region is CATREGATDMQYF. CDR3 nucleotide sequence: TGTGCCACCCGGGAGGGCGCGACAGATATGCAGTATTTT.

The rearrangement links TRBV7-2 to TRBJ2-7, with 9 positions matching TRBD1. The germline V gene encodes CDR1 SGHTA and CDR2 FQGNSA. V shed 4 bases and J 0 bases; nucleotides not matched to a gene: 10. The CDR3 extends over 17 amino acids. CDR3 sequence reads: CASSSSPDRGTSYEQYF. CDR3 bases: TGTGCCAGCAGCTCTTCCCCGGACAGGGGTACCTCCTACGAGCAGTACTTC. The full variable domain, completed using reference TRBV7-2 and TRBJ2-7, is GAGVSQSPSNKVTEKGKDVELRCDPISGHTALYWYRQSLGQGLEFLIYFQGNSAPDKSGLPSDRFSAERTGGSVSTLTIQRTQQEDSAVYLCASSSSPDRGTSYEQYFGPGTRLTVT.

V and J are TRBV14 and TRBJ1-2; TRBD1 matches 8 bases. Germline V gene lookup returns CDR1 SGHDN and CDR2 FVKESK. This CDR3 is built from 14 residues. V dropped 2 bases and J dropped 7; count of bases not matched to a gene: 6. The CDR3 DNA reads as TGTGCCAGCAGCCAATTGGGACAGGTTGGTGGCTACACCTTC. Its protein is CASSQLGQVGGYTF.

This rearrangement joins TRBV6-1 to TRBJ2-7, with TRBD1 as a possible D gene (5 bases). This CDR3 has 15 residues. V was trimmed by 0 bases and J by 3 bases, leaving 12 bases between them. Looked up from germline, CDR1 is MNHNS and CDR2 is SASEGT. DNA for the CDR3: TGTGCCAGCAGTGAAGCTAGGGGCAGGCTCTACGAGCAGTACTTC. Protein sequence: CASSEARGRLYEQYF.

By proportion, this clonotype is medium-sized. The J gene is TRBJ2-7, the V gene TRBV28, with 10 nucleotides matching TRBD1. CDR1 and CDR2 from the germline V gene are MDHEN and SYDVKM. CDR3 length: 16 residues. V was clipped by 5 bases and J by 2 bases; unmatched bases: 9. The CDR3 sequence: CASSILPGQGTYEQYF. In nucleotides, the CDR3 is TGTGCCAGCAGTATTTTACCGGGACAGGGGACCTACGAGCAGTACTTC.

The V call is TRBV9, the J call TRBJ2-3; D is undetermined. Between the trimmed V and J ends, which lost 1 base and 3 bases, there was a span of 9 bases. This CDR3 has 14 residues. Germline CDR1 SGDLS, CDR2 YYNGEE. CDR3 in DNA: TGTGCCAGCAGCGTACTCTCGGAGACAGATACGCAGTATTTT. Translating it yields CASSVLSETDTQYF.

The J gene is TRBJ2-1, the V gene TRBV7-2, with unresolved D. The V gene lost 5 bases and the J gene lost 7 bases, with 12 bases spanning the gap. The CDR3 is made up of 13 amino acids. Germline CDR1 is SGHTA and CDR2 is FQGNSA. CDR3 in DNA: TGTGCCAGCAGCGCCTTTTTCGCGAATGAGCAGTTCTTC. The encoded protein is CASSAFFANEQFF. The variable domain in full, completed from reference TRBV7-2 and TRBJ2-1, reads GAGVSQSPSNKVTEKGKDVELRCDPISGHTALYWYRQSLGQGLEFLIYFQGNSAPDKSGLPSDRFSAERTGGSVSTLTIQRTQQEDSAVYLCASSAFFANEQFFGPGTRLTVL.

The chain links TRBV20-1 to TRBJ1-2; tentatively, D is TRBD1 (6 bases). Trimming removed 5 bases from V and 8 bases from J, with 21 bases in between. This CDR3 region has 14 residues. In germline, CDR1 is DFQATT, CDR2 SNEGSKA (reference sequence). This chain's CDR3 is CSAGVVQGIYGYTF. CDR3 bases: TGCAGTGCTGGGGTAGTACAGGGAATTTACGGCTACACCTTC.